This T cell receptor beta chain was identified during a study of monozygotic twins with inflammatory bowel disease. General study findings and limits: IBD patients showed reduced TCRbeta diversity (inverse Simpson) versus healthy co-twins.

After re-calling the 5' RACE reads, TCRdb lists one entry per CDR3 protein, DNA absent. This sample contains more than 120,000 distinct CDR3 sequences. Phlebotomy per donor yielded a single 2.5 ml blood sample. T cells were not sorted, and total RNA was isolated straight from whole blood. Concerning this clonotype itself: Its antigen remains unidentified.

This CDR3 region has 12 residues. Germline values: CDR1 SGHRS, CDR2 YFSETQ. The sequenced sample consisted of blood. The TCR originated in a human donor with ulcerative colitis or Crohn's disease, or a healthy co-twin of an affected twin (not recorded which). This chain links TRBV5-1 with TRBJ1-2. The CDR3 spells CASSLDSYGYTF.